This is a list of T cell receptor beta chains from one sample in a study of early T cells in non-severe SARS-CoV-2 infection. Using its own MiXCR run on the 5' RACE reads, TCRdb lists one record per CDR3 protein. In the table there are approximately 99,000 distinct CDR3 sequences, 9.5% to 13% of which are singletons. Input material: whole blood. These receptors all stem from an adult who was a healthcare worker with PCR-confirmed SARS-CoV-2 infection or an uninfected control (not recorded which). Each CDR3 is given with its conserved first and last residue. D genes are given only for firm matches. Clone size appears in some rows only: once, few, many, or a class for an expanded clone.

D	V	size	J	CDR3	DNA
.	TRBV29-1	many	TRBJ1-4	CSVAATNEKLFF	TGCAGCGTTGCCGCAACTAATGAAAAACTGTTTTTT
TRBD2	TRBV20-1	few	TRBJ2-7	CSARDPGLAGTYEQYF	TGCAGTGCTAGAGACCCCGGACTAGCGGGGACCTACGAGCAGTACTTC
TRBD1	TRBV5-4	few	TRBJ1-2	CASRPPGTGGGTNYGYTF	TGTGCCAGCAGACCGCCCGGGACAGGGGGCGGAACTAACTATGGCTACACCTTC
.	TRBV29-1	once	TRBJ2-2	CSVAGPGELFF	TGCAGCGTGGCGGGACCCGGGGAGCTGTTTTTT
.	TRBV29-1	few	TRBJ2-5	CSVKRTFQETQYF	TGCAGCGTCAAAAGGACGTTCCAAGAGACCCAGTACTTC
TRBD2	TRBV6-1	few	TRBJ2-6	CASGRTSGGSGANVLTF	TGTGCCAGCGGAAGGACTAGCGGGGGGTCTGGGGCCAACGTCCTGACTTTC
TRBD1	TRBV2	few	TRBJ2-5	CASSAPTFRDRGLGETQYF	TGTGCCAGCAGTGCCCCCACTTTCCGGGACAGGGGGCTCGGGGAGACCCAGTACTTC
TRBD2	TRBV29-1	many	TRBJ2-5	CSVGLARGETQYF	TGCAGCGTTGGACTAGCGAGAGGAGAGACCCAGTACTTC
TRBD2	TRBV5-5	once	TRBJ2-1	CASSLGSSGRNNEQFF	TGTGCCAGCAGCCTCGGCTCTAGCGGGAGGAACAATGAGCAGTTCTTC
.	TRBV28	many	TRBJ2-1	CASSGRPGREQFF	TGTGCCAGCAGTGGGAGGCCGGGGAGAGAGCAGTTCTTC
TRBD1	TRBV6-6	.	TRBJ1-1	CASSSPRGRNTEAFF	TGTGCCAGCAGTTCCCCCAGGGGGCGGAACACTGAAGCTTTCTTT
.	TRBV2	.	TRBJ2-5	CASSEGFRLETQYF	TGTGCCAGCAGTGAGGGCTTTAGACTGGAGACCCAGTACTTC
TRBD1	TRBV5-6	many	TRBJ1-5	CASSLGQVRVQPQHF	TGTGCCAGCAGCCTTGGACAGGTCCGAGTGCAGCCCCAGCATTTT
.	TRBV6-1	.	TRBJ2-1	CASSPAPPRDNEQFF	TGTGCCAGCAGTCCCGCCCCTCCCAGGGACAATGAGCAGTTCTTC
TRBD1	TRBV11-3	many	TRBJ1-1	CASMRTGGRTEAFF	TGTGCCAGCATGCGAACAGGGGGCCGGACTGAAGCTTTCTTT
.	TRBV7-6	.	TRBJ2-1	CASSPVGGFTYNEQFF	TGTGCCAGCAGCCCTGTTGGGGGATTCACTTACAATGAGCAGTTCTTC
.	TRBV7-3	many	TRBJ2-1	CASSLDGGVSYNEQFF	TGTGCCAGCAGCTTAGATGGCGGGGTCTCCTACAATGAGCAGTTCTTC
TRBD1	TRBV6-6	.	TRBJ2-6	CASSYRTGIFSGANVLTF	TGTGCCAGCAGTTATAGGACAGGGATCTTCTCTGGGGCCAACGTCCTGACTTTC
.	TRBV5-1	.	TRBJ2-3	CASSLVRGFGTDTQYF	TGCGCCAGCAGCTTGGTGAGGGGATTTGGAACAGATACGCAGTATTTT
TRBD2	TRBV5-1	many	TRBJ2-1	CASSTGLAGAYNEQFF	TGCGCCAGCAGCACGGGACTAGCGGGGGCCTACAATGAGCAGTTCTTC
.	TRBV9	many	TRBJ2-3	CASSVVDSFTDTQYF	TGTGCCAGCAGCGTAGTCGACTCGTTCACAGATACGCAGTATTTT
.	TRBV7-9	few	TRBJ1-3	CASSLEGRAGNTIYF	TGTGCCAGCAGCTTAGAGGGAAGGGCTGGAAACACCATATATTTT
TRBD1	TRBV20-1	many	TRBJ1-5	CSAVTGEGQPQHF	TGCAGTGCCGTCACAGGGGAGGGACAGCCCCAGCATTTT
.	TRBV4-1	few	TRBJ2-5	CASSRGPDGGAQETQYF	TGCGCCAGCAGCCGAGGGCCCGACGGTGGAGCACAAGAGACCCAGTACTTC
.	TRBV2	many	TRBJ2-1	CASSDRGLQPNNEQFF	TGTGCCAGCAGTGACCGAGGACTCCAACCTAACAATGAGCAGTTCTTC
.	TRBV5-1	few	TRBJ2-1	CASSGGLTPPSYNEQFF	TGCGCCAGCAGCGGTGGCCTAACCCCTCCCTCCTACAATGAGCAGTTCTTC
.	TRBV3-1	.	TRBJ1-6	CASSQVGAGQGNSPLHF	TGTGCCAGCAGCCAAGTCGGGGCTGGACAAGGAAATTCACCCCTCCACTTT
TRBD1	TRBV6-1	.	TRBJ2-7	CASSSTGDYEQYF	TGTGCCAGCAGTTCCACAGGGGACTACGAGCAGTACTTC
.	TRBV25-1	.	TRBJ1-2	CASSEGAGKNSGYTF	TGTGCCAGCAGTGAAGGGGCAGGGAAGAATTCTGGCTACACCTTC
TRBD2	TRBV12-3/TRBV12-4	few	TRBJ2-5	CASRTSGSGAKTQYF	TGTGCCAGCAGAACTTCGGGTAGCGGGGCAAAGACCCAGTACTTC
.	TRBV28	few	TRBJ2-7	CASRTEYEQYF	TGTGCCAGCAGAACAGAGTACGAGCAGTACTTC
.	TRBV14	.	TRBJ1-1	CASSHSGLNTEAFF	TGTGCCAGCAGCCACTCCGGGTTGAACACTGAAGCTTTCTTT
TRBD1	TRBV6-1	few	TRBJ2-6	CASSFPQDRGGSGANVLTF	TGTGCCAGCAGTTTTCCCCAGGACAGGGGAGGCTCTGGGGCCAACGTCCTGACTTTC
.	TRBV7-9	many	TRBJ1-2	CASSLETANYGYTF	TGTGCCAGCAGCTTAGAGACAGCTAACTATGGCTACACCTTC
.	TRBV18	.	TRBJ1-3	CASSGDGTGNTIYF	TGTGCCAGCTCCGGGGACGGCACTGGAAACACCATATATTTT
.	TRBV7-9	.	TRBJ2-1	CASSTSNRGQFF	TGTGCCAGCAGCACTTCCAACAGAGGGCAGTTCTTC
.	TRBV5-1	many	TRBJ1-1	CASSLEDSLYTEAFF	TGCGCCAGCAGCTTGGAGGACAGCCTGTACACTGAAGCTTTCTTT
.	TRBV7-9	many	TRBJ2-7	CASSSGRGAEQYF	TGTGCCAGCAGCTCCGGCCGGGGAGCCGAGCAGTACTTC
.	TRBV29-1	few	TRBJ2-3	CSGRTSTDTQYF	TGCAGCGGGAGGACTAGCACAGATACGCAGTATTTT
TRBD1	TRBV14	many	TRBJ2-1	CASSPDRPPYNEQFF	TGTGCCAGCAGCCCGGACAGGCCCCCTTACAATGAGCAGTTCTTC
TRBD2	TRBV6-1	.	TRBJ2-1	CASSEVGTSSYNEQFF	TGTGCCAGCAGTGAAGTGGGGACTAGCTCCTACAATGAGCAGTTCTTC
.	TRBV10-3	.	TRBJ1-6	CAISESQGSYNSPLHF	TGTGCCATCTCCGAATCACAGGGATCCTATAATTCACCCCTCCACTTT
.	TRBV7-6	many	TRBJ1-5	CASSLAPGGGDQPQHF	TGTGCCAGCAGCTTAGCTCCTGGGGGAGGGGATCAGCCCCAGCATTTT
.	TRBV7-9	few	TRBJ1-2	CASSFYSVNYGYTF	TGTGCCAGCAGCTTCTATTCAGTAAACTATGGCTACACCTTC
.	TRBV7-9	many	TRBJ2-5	CASSLPRDGTPTGETQYF	TGTGCCAGCAGCTTGCCCAGGGACGGGACTCCGACGGGGGAGACCCAGTACTTC
.	TRBV12-3/TRBV12-4	few	TRBJ2-6	CASSFKRGSGANVLTF	TGTGCCAGCAGTTTCAAACGGGGGTCTGGGGCCAACGTCCTGACTTTC
.	TRBV25-1	many	TRBJ2-7	CASSESPPGGGAEQYF	TGTGCCAGCAGTGAATCCCCCCCAGGAGGAGGGGCCGAGCAGTACTTC
TRBD2	TRBV3-1	few	TRBJ2-1	CASSQLAGVLEQFF	TGTGCCAGCAGCCAACTAGCGGGAGTTCTTGAGCAGTTCTTC
.	TRBV6-5	few	TRBJ2-7	CASGRGGGEYF	TGTGCCAGTGGTCGGGGAGGGGGGGAGTACTTC